This record concerns one T cell receptor beta chain sequence. Its target is unknown. Together with thyroid ultrasound, orbital computed tomography, serum thyroxine and TRAb, clinical symptoms were used for diagnoses. TCR beta CDR3 regions were amplified from RNA transcripts. The primer set for the first-round RT-PCR of the TCR CDR3 was HTBI. From the multiplex PCR reads, TCRdb called clonotypes with MiXCR, one entry per CDR3 protein. The repertoire holds a few hundred thousand distinct CDR3 sequences, with approximately 17% as singletons. V gave up 5 bases and J gave up 2 bases, with 16 bases separating them. This CDR3 has 15 amino acids. Per the germline V gene, CDR1 is SGHNT and CDR2 is YYREEE (reference sequence). This sample stems from a study of T cells in Graves' hyperthyroidism and ophthalmopathy. Study-level background: Peripheral blood was obtained at initial diagnosis, preceding any treatment. Study results and caveats: Most clonotypes expanded in the thyroid (above 0.001) were also present in blood.

Sequenced material: blood. The chain employs TRBV5-4 and TRBJ1-2; D not certain. The sequence came from an older woman with Graves' ophthalmopathy. The CDR3 spells CASRSEDGLNYGYTF. In DNA, the CDR3 is TGTGCCAGCAGATCTGAGGACGGATTAAACTATGGCTACACCTTC.